The 20 T cell receptor beta chains given below trace back to one sample, sequenced in a study of CD8+ T cells in alopecia areata. It was cDNA, reverse transcribed from extracted RNA, that served as the sequencing template. Libraries were prepared by immunoSEQ multiplex PCR; TCRdb keeps only in-frame clonotypes and omits some of them. The sample lists approximately 190,000 clones; about 62% were seen once. The treatment: oral pan-JAK inhibitor, 5-10 mg twice daily. The specimen was CD4+ T cells sorted from blood, collected at week 24, from a patient treated with tofacitinib. The origin of the receptors is a human donor with alopecia areata.

The chain combines TRBV27 with TRBJ2-5; 14 nucleotides match TRBD2. Trimming took 5 bases from V and 4 from J; bases not matched to a gene: 9. Germline V gives CDR1 MNHEY, CDR2 SMNVEV (reference sequence). The CDR3 has 17 amino acids. The CDR3 here is CASSGTSGSTRAETQYF. Here the CDR3 DNA reads TGTGCCAGCAGTGGGACTAGCGGGAGTACACGCGCAGAGACCCAGTACTTC.

This clone was recorded only once. This chain links TRBV5-1 with TRBJ2-2, with D possibly matching TRBD2 (6 bases). From germline, CDR1 is SGHRS and CDR2 YFSETQ. Trimming left V 0 bases short and J 6 bases short, with 9 bases between. This CDR3 comprises 14 residues. CDR3 coding DNA: TGCGCCAGCAGCTTGGGACTAGAGGCCGGGGAGCTGTTTTTT. As protein: CASSLGLEAGELFF.

The chain is built from TRBV19 and TRBJ2-1, with TRBD2 matching over 13 bases. Losses at the gene ends were 5 bases for V and 3 bases for J; bases not matched to a gene: 10. Germline V gives CDR1 LNHDA, CDR2 SQIVND (reference sequence). This CDR3 contains 18 residues. Here the CDR3 reads CASSLRTSGGSLYNEQFF. The DNA of the CDR3 is TGTGCCAGTAGTCTACGGACTAGCGGGGGATCCCTCTACAATGAGCAGTTCTTC. The variable domain in full, completed from reference TRBV19 and TRBJ2-1, reads DGGITQSPKYLFRKEGQNVTLSCEQNLNHDAMYWYRQDPGQGLRLIYYSQIVNDFQKGDIAEGYSVSREKKESFPLTVTSAQKNPTAFYLCASSLRTSGGSLYNEQFFGPGTRLTVL.

This clone was seen a few times. The chain is built from TRBV6-5 and TRBJ2-1; 10 nucleotides line up with TRBD2. Losses at the gene ends were 7 bases for V and 4 bases for J; bases not matched to a gene: 7. Germline assignment: CDR1 MNHEY and CDR2 SVGAGI. This CDR3 spans 15 amino acids. The CDR3, as DNA: TGTGCCAGCACCGTTCTAGCGGGGGCATACAATGAGCAGTTCTTC. Its translation is CASTVLAGAYNEQFF.

This clone appeared a few times. The J gene is TRBJ1-2, the V gene TRBV5-5; 7 nucleotides align to TRBD1. Germline CDR1 and CDR2: SGHKS and YYEKEE (reference sequence). The V gene end was trimmed by 0 bases and the J gene end by 5 bases; junction bases not matched to a gene: 4. The CDR3 runs 14 residues. In DNA, the CDR3 is TGTGCCAGCAGCTTGGATACAGGGGAATATGGCTACACCTTC. It yields the protein CASSLDTGEYGYTF.

This clone was detected only a few times. The genes are TRBV14 and TRBJ2-1; D possibly uses TRBD1 or TRBD2 (5 bases each). The CDR3 is 15 residues long. Germline-derived CDR1 and CDR2 are SGHDN and FVKESK. V lost 1 base, J lost 9 bases, and 16 bases lay in between. In DNA, the CDR3 is TGTGCCAGCAGCCAAGCACGGGGCGTGGTTGGTGAGCAGTTCTTC. Residues: CASSQARGVVGEQFF. The full variable domain, with the rest looked up from reference TRBV14 and TRBJ2-1, is EAGVTQFPSHSVIEKGQTVTLRCDPISGHDNLYWYRRVMGKEIKFLLHFVKESKQDESGMPNNRFLAERTGGTYSTLKVQPAELEDSGVYFCASSQARGVVGEQFFGPGTRLTVL.

CDR3 DNA sequence: TGTGCCAGCAGCTTCCGGAAATCAGGGGATGCTAGAGGCTACACCTTC. This sequence encodes CASSFRKSGDARGYTF. The chain carries TRBV5-6 and TRBJ1-2; D is perhaps TRBD1 (6 bases). This CDR3 is 16 amino acids long. Germline V gene data show CDR1 as SGHDT and CDR2 as YYEEEE. Deletions cut 2 bases from V and 8 bases from J, with 22 bases between.

The rearrangement uses TRBV29-1 and TRBJ1-2; 9 bases are a match to TRBD1. J was trimmed by 10 bases and V by 8 bases; bases with no gene match: 8. CDR3 size: 11 residues. Germline V gives CDR1 SQVTM, CDR2 ANQGSEA. In DNA, the CDR3 is TGCAGCATCCGGACAGGGGAGATCTACACCTTC. This translates into CSIRTGEIYTF.

This clone was detected only a few times. The rearrangement uses TRBV6-5 and TRBJ2-5, with 9 nucleotides matching TRBD1. This CDR3 contains 14 residues. V shed 5 bases, J shed 9 bases, and the junction held 10 bases outside the gene matches. Germline V gene sequence: CDR1 MNHEY, CDR2 SVGAGI. The DNA of the CDR3 is TGTGCCAGCAGTAAATCCGGGACAGGGAGGCCCCAGTACTTC. Protein sequence: CASSKSGTGRPQYF.

The chain employs TRBV27 and TRBJ1-5; TRBD1 matches 7 bases. Germline CDR1 reads MNHEY; CDR2 reads SMNVEV (reference sequence). V shed 3 bases, J shed 5 bases, and the junction held 4 bases outside the gene matches. The CDR3 has 14 residues. CDR3 nucleotides: TGTGCCAGCAGTTTTAGCAGGGGGGATCAGCCCCAGCATTTT. This translates into CASSFSRGDQPQHF.

V is TRBV27 and J is TRBJ1-1; possibly TRBD1 for D (5 bases). CDR3 size: 13 residues. CDR1 and CDR2 (germline): MNHEY, SMNVEV (reference sequence). V was shortened by 5 bases and J by 11 bases, with 18 bases between the two germline ends. This chain's CDR3 is CASSGFRARTAFF. The CDR3 DNA follows: TGTGCCAGCAGTGGATTCAGGGCCCGGACTGCTTTCTTT.

The chain couples TRBV25-1 to TRBJ2-6, with 11 bases aligning to TRBD1. Germline V CDR1 and CDR2: MGHDK, SYGVNS. After removal of 6 bases from V and 2 bases from J, the junction contained 6 bases not matched to a gene. CDR3 length: 17 residues. CDR3 DNA: TGTGCCAGCAGGCCCGGGACAGGGGGAACTGGGGCCAACGTCCTGACTTTC. Protein product: CASRPGTGGTGANVLTF.

This clone appeared a single time. The chain links TRBV30 to TRBJ2-7; D gene unclear. The V and J ends lost 6 bases and 7 bases respectively, with 22 bases between them. The CDR3 contains 14 residues. Germline lookup yields CDR1 GTSNPN and CDR2 SVGIG (reference sequence). This CDR3 reads CACFGSGPQREQYF. The CDR3 bases are TGTGCCTGTTTCGGATCCGGGCCACAAAGGGAGCAGTACTTC.

The chain recombines TRBV29-1 with TRBJ1-4; D ambiguous. Trimming removed 0 bases at V and 4 bases at J, with 9 bases between. Germline loops: CDR1 SQVTM, CDR2 ANQGSEA. CDR3 size: 14 residues. DNA of the CDR3: TGCAGCGTTGAAGATCCCGGGCTTAATGAAAAACTGTTTTTT. Translation gives CSVEDPGLNEKLFF.

Regarding this clone: This same CDR3 is encoded by further DNA sequences in the sample. The chain combines TRBV5-1 with TRBJ1-5; TRBD1 agrees at 7 bases. V shed 0 bases, J shed 2 bases, and the junction held 5 bases outside the gene matches. The CDR3 contains 16 residues. Germline lookup yields CDR1 SGHRS and CDR2 YFSETQ. The chain's CDR3 is CASSLEAGGGNQPQHF. CDR3 nucleotides: TGCGCCAGCAGCTTGGAAGCAGGGGGAGGCAATCAGCCCCAGCATTTT.

This chain joins TRBV5-6 and TRBJ2-7; D remains ambiguous. Germline-derived CDR1 and CDR2 are SGHDT and YYEEEE. The CDR3 length is 13 residues. The germline V and J ends were trimmed by 3 bases and 0 bases, with 7 bases remaining between them. The CDR3 region is CASSSGSSYEQYF. In nucleotides, the CDR3 is TGTGCCAGCAGCTCCGGATCCTCCTACGAGCAGTACTTC.

In its sample, this clone was seen once. CDR3 region: CASSLGTGSYEQYF. Here the CDR3 DNA reads TGTGCCAGCAGCTTAGGGACAGGGTCCTACGAGCAGTACTTC. The chain joins TRBV7-9 to TRBJ2-7, with TRBD1 identical over 8 bases. With 1 base clipped from V and 1 base from J, the junction kept 0 bases outside the gene matches. The length of the CDR3 is 14 residues. Per the germline V gene, CDR1 is SEHNR and CDR2 is FQNEAQ (reference sequence). The complete variable domain, with remaining parts taken from reference TRBV7-9 and TRBJ2-7, reads DTGVSQNPRHKITKRGQNVTFRCDPISEHNRLYWYRQTLGQGPEFLTYFQNEAQLEKSRLLSDRFSAERPKGSFSTLEIQRTEQGDSAMYLCASSLGTGSYEQYFGPGTRLTVT.

The J gene is TRBJ1-5, the V gene TRBV15; a possible D gene is TRBD1 (5 bases). V was cut by 0 bases and J by 2 bases, with 8 bases left in between. CDR3 length equals 15 residues. Germline CDR1 and CDR2: LNHNV and YYDKDF (reference sequence). The CDR3 DNA follows: TGTGCCACCAGCAGAGACAGGGTACGCAATCAGCCCCAGCATTTT. Protein: CATSRDRVRNQPQHF.

The rearrangement joins TRBV29-1 to TRBJ2-5, with no clear D. This CDR3 has 14 amino acids. The germline V gene encodes CDR1 SQVTM and CDR2 ANQGSEA. Trimming cost V 4 bases and J 1 base, with 13 bases left between them. The DNA for the CDR3 is TGCAGCGTTGTCAAAGGGTTGGGCCAAGAGACCCAGTACTTC. Translation gives CSVVKGLGQETQYF.

In this sample, this clone turned up a few times. V usage is TRBV7-2 and J usage is TRBJ1-1; D remains ambiguous. With 6 bases removed from V and 1 base from J, the gap between germline ends came to 12 bases. In germline, CDR1 is SGHTA, CDR2 FQGNSA. This CDR3 is built from 14 residues. The CDR3: CASSQGPGNTEAFF. The CDR3 DNA reads TGTGCCAGCAGTCAAGGACCAGGGAACACTGAAGCTTTCTTT. Filled out from reference TRBV7-2 and TRBJ1-1, the complete variable domain reads GAGVSQSPSNKVTEKGKDVELRCDPISGHTALYWYRQSLGQGLEFLIYFQGNSAPDKSGLPSDRFSAERTGGSVSTLTIQRTQQEDSAVYLCASSQGPGNTEAFFGQGTRLTVV.